This T cell receptor (beta chain) was identified in a study of shared clonotypes between healthy human individuals. The ends were cut back, 0 bases at V and 8 bases at J, with 14 bases in the middle. The CDR3 spans 15 residues. Germline V gene sequence: CDR1 SGHNT, CDR2 YENEEA. The assay was immunoSEQ multiplex PCR, and TCRdb's table has in-frame clones only and misses some. The data hold about 360,000 clones, with around 67% observed a single time. Sample: memory CD4+ T cells sorted from blood. Specified subset: CD45RA-negative fraction. The source is a man aged 30-40 years in good health. The V call is TRBV11-3, the J call TRBJ2-1; D possibly corresponds to TRBD2 (5 bases). This CDR3 reads CASSLESGGEDEQFF. DNA of the CDR3: TGTGCCAGCAGCTTAGAAAGCGGAGGAGAGGATGAGCAGTTCTTC.